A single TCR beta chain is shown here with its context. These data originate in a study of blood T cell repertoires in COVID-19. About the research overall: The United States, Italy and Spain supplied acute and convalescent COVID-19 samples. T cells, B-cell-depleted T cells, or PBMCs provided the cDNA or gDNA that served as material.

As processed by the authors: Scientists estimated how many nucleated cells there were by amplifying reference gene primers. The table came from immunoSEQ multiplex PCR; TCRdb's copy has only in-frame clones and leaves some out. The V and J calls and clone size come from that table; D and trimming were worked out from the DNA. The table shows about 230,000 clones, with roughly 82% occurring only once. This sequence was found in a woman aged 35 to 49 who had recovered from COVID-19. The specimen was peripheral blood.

CDR3 amino acids: CASSLMTGRRDEQFF. In nucleotides, the CDR3 is TGTGCCAGTAGCCTGATGACAGGGAGGAGGGATGAGCAGTTCTTC. V gene TRBV19 combines with J gene TRBJ2-1; D possibly corresponds to TRBD1 (7 bases). This CDR3 spans 15 amino acids. V was trimmed by 6 bases and J by 8 bases, leaving 20 bases between them. Germline CDR1 reads LNHDA; CDR2 reads SQIVND (reference sequence).